The TCR beta chain described here comes from a study of blood T cell repertoires in COVID-19. Study context: Italy, Spain and the United States were the sources of the convalescent and acute COVID-19 samples.

V shed 7 bases, J shed 2 bases, and the junction held 7 bases outside the gene matches. This CDR3 is built from 13 residues. Germline CDR1 SQVTM, CDR2 ANQGSEA. Authors' analysis steps: Nucleated cell counts were estimated from reference gene primer amplification. Only in-frame clones appear in the TCRdb table, and some are missing; sequencing was by immunoSEQ multiplex PCR. Clone size and the V and J calls come from that table; the DNA yielded D and trimming. The data show some 330,000 clones, roughly 88% seen once. Specimen: peripheral blood. This receptor was taken from a woman aged 50 to 60 with active or convalescent COVID-19. V gene TRBV29-1 combines with J gene TRBJ1-2; 7 bases map to TRBD1. Here the CDR3 DNA reads TGCAGCGCCGGACAGGAACAAAACTATGGCTACACCTTC. It codes for CSAGQEQNYGYTF.